The 6 T cell receptor beta chains in this list originate from one sample, sequenced in a study of blood T cell repertoires in COVID-19. Profiling relied on immunoSEQ multiplex PCR, and the TCRdb table lists in-frame clones only, not all of them. The sample includes 180,000 or so clones, roughly four fifths of them seen just once. The sequenced material came from PBMCs or T cells enriched from blood (not recorded which). The origin of the receptors is a man aged 35 to 55 who had recovered from COVID-19.

The chain couples TRBV12-3 or TRBV12-4 to TRBJ1-1; D is unclear. Trimming pared 4 bases from V and 10 bases from J, leaving 13 bases between. The CDR3 contains 12 residues. The CDR3 sequence is CASSSPGYSAFF. DNA for the CDR3: TGTGCCAGCAGTTCCCCCGGGTACTCAGCTTTCTTT.

J is TRBJ1-3 and V is TRBV12-3 or TRBV12-4, with D uncertain. The CDR3 has 13 residues. V shed 6 bases and J shed 4 bases, with 10 bases lying between them. CDR3 sequence: CASSRVPGNTIYF. For the CDR3, the DNA is TGTGCCAGCAGCCGCGTACCCGGAAACACCATATATTTT.

The rearrangement uses TRBV5-1 and TRBJ1-2; 8 bases are a match to TRBD1. CDR1 and CDR2 from the germline V gene are SGHRS and YFSETQ. The CDR3 sequence is 15 residues long. V was pared by 5 bases and J by 6 bases, with 12 bases of the junction left unmatched. The CDR3 reads CASSLFGQGGNGYTF. CDR3 coding DNA: TGCGCCAGCAGTTTATTCGGACAGGGAGGGAATGGCTACACCTTC.

CDR3 DNA: TGTGCCAGCAGCTTAGAAGCGCCGGGAGGGGAGACCCAGTACTTC. Translating gives CASSLEAPGGETQYF. This sequence joins TRBV7-2 and TRBJ2-5, with 8 positions matching TRBD2. With 1 base clipped from V and 5 bases from J, the junction kept 6 bases outside the gene matches. This CDR3 contains 15 residues. Germline V gives CDR1 SGHTA, CDR2 FQGNSA.

The J gene is TRBJ1-2, the V gene TRBV5-5; 7 nucleotides align to TRBD1. V lost 4 bases and J lost 8; bases outside the gene matches: 5. Germline V lookup: CDR1 SGHKS, CDR2 YYEKEE (reference sequence). The CDR3 is made up of 12 amino acids. CDR3 residues: CASSDRAGGYTF. DNA of the CDR3: TGTGCCAGCAGCGACAGGGCCGGGGGCTACACCTTC. Full variable domain (rest looked up from reference TRBV5-5 and TRBJ1-2): DAGVTQSPTHLIKTRGQQVTLRCSPISGHKSVSWYQQVLGQGPQFIFQYYEKEERGRGNFPDRFSARQFPNYSSELNVNALLLGDSALYLCASSDRAGGYTFGSGTRLTVV.

A single count supports this clone. This sequence joins TRBV7-2 and TRBJ2-1, with 12 bases matching TRBD2. The CDR3 covers 16 residues. The germline CDR1 and CDR2 sequences are SGHTA and FQGNSA. With 3 bases clipped from V and 5 bases from J, the junction kept 5 bases outside the gene matches. The CDR3 DNA reads as TGTGCCAGCAGCTTCCTCAGACTAGCGGGGGACAATGAGCAGTTCTTC. As protein: CASSFLRLAGDNEQFF.